This TCR beta chain comes out of a study of T cells after yellow fever vaccination. Points from the study as a whole: The study re-detected most primary-vaccination clones after the booster (about 95% CD4, roughly 88% CD8). A secondary response was less intense yet reached its peak sooner, at day 5 versus 15.

Per germline, CDR1 KGHSH and CDR2 LQKENI. There are 12 residues in the CDR3. Trimming took off 0 bases at V and 5 bases at J, with 5 bases between the two ends. TCRdb reprocessed the 5' RACE reads via MiXCR and lists one record per CDR3 protein. The data show a few hundred thousand distinct CDR3 sequences, with about a sixth seen just once and 17% held by the top ten. A word on this clonotype: No antigen is known for it.

The receptor was isolated from a man younger than 35 who received the YFV17D yellow fever vaccine. This specimen consisted of PBMCs, obtained 5 days after the first yellow fever vaccination. V and J are TRBV18 and TRBJ2-7; D is ambiguous. The CDR3 nucleotides read TGTGCCAGCTCACCACCACAGAACGAGCAGTACTTC. This encodes CASSPPQNEQYF.